This TCR beta chain was documented in a study of blood T cell repertoires in COVID-19. The CDR3 contains 17 residues. Trimming stripped 4 bases from V and 2 bases from J, with 17 bases between. Looked up from germline, CDR1 is SEHNR and CDR2 is FQNEAQ (reference sequence). In this sample, this clone turned up once. Repertoires were generated with immunoSEQ multiplex PCR, while TCRdb's copy carries only in-frame clones and drops some. The table lists more than 20,000 clones, roughly 82% of them singletons. The rearrangement links TRBV7-9 to TRBJ2-2, with a possible D match to TRBD1 (6 bases). The sample taken for sequencing was peripheral blood. This TCR was sampled from a human donor with active COVID-19. The donor label of this sample is uncertain. CDR3 loop: CASSYQGSSANTGELFF. The CDR3 region has the DNA TGTGCCAGCAGCTACCAGGGGAGTAGCGCCAACACCGGGGAGCTGTTTTTT.